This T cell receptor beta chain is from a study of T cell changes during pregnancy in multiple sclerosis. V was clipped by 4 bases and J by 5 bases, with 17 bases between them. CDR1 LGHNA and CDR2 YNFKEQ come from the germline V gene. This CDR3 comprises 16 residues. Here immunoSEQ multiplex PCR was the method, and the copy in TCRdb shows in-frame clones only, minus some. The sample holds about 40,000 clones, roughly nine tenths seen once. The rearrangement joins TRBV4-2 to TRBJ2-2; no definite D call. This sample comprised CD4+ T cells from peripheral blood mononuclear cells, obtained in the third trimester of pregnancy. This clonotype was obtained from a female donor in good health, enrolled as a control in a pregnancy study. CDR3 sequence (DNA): TGTGCCAGCAGCCCCGAAATCCCTACTTGGACCGGGGAGCTGTTTTTT. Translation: CASSPEIPTWTGELFF.